This T cell receptor (beta chain) was documented in a study of long-term antiretroviral therapy in people with HIV. The study, taken as a whole, reports: Whereas controls had wider CDR3 length ranges, HIV repertoires had narrower ones.

Regarding this clone: Its antigen is as yet unknown.

CDR1 and CDR2 from the germline V gene are MDHEN and SYDVKM. With 2 bases removed from V and 8 bases from J, the gap between germline ends came to 3 bases. The CDR3 consists of 11 residues. Samples were assayed with immunoSEQ v3.0 at survey level. TCRdb's copy holds only in-frame clones and misses some; the assay was immunoSEQ multiplex PCR. This table has 16,000 or so clones, around 84% appearing once. The chain combines TRBV28 with TRBJ1-4; D is ambiguous. The clonotype was recovered from a woman aged 40-49 years with HIV. Sequences were derived from unsorted PBMCs, sampled 0.5 years after starting antiretroviral therapy. CDR3 sequence: CASSLREKLFF. The CDR3 DNA reads TGTGCCAGCAGTTTAAGGGAAAAACTGTTTTTT. Full variable domain (rest looked up from reference TRBV28 and TRBJ1-4): DVKVTQSSRYLVKRTGEKVFLECVQDMDHENMFWYRQDPGLGLRLIYFSYDVKMKEKGDIPEGYSVSREKKERFSLILESASTNQTSMYLCASSLREKLFFGSGTQLSVL.